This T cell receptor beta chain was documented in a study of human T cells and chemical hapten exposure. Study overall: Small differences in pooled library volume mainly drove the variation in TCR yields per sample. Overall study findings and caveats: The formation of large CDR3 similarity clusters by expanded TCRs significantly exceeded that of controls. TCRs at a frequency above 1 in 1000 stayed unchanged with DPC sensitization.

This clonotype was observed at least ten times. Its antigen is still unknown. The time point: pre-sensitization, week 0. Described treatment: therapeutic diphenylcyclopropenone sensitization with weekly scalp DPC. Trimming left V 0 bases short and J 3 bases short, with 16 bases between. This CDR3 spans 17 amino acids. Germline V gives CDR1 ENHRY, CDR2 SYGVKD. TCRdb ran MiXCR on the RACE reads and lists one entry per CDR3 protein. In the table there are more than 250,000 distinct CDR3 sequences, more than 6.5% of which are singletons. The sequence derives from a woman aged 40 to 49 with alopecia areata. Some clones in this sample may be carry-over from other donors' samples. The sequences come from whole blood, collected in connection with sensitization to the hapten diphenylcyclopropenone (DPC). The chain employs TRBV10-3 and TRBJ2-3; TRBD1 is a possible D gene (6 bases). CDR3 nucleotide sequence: TGTGCCATCAGTGAGTCTGGGTTGGGACAAGCTACAGATACGCAGTATTTT. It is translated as CAISESGLGQATDTQYF.